This is a list of T cell receptor beta chains from one sample in a study of blood T cell repertoires in COVID-19. Data came from immunoSEQ multiplex PCR; TCRdb stores just in-frame clones and leaves some out. The sample yields over 250,000 clones, approximately 85% seen once. Specimen: peripheral blood. The receptors were sampled from a human donor in a cohort sampled during active COVID-19. Both conserved end residues are part of each CDR3. Each record gives: J gene, V gene, clone size, D gene, CDR3 protein, CDR3 DNA. A D gene is named only where the DNA matches it firmly. The size entry is marked missing in some rows and otherwise reads once, few, many or a size class.

TRBJ2-7,TRBV6-5,-,TRBD2,CASSSGGGGSYEQYF,TGTGCCAGCAGTTCGGGGGGAGGAGGTTCCTACGAGCAGTACTTC
TRBJ2-7,TRBV28,-,TRBD2,CASSLRLAGFHEQYF,TGTGCCAGCAGTTTGAGACTAGCGGGATTCCACGAGCAGTACTTC
TRBJ1-1,TRBV4-1,-,TRBD1,CASSQGPGTGLNTEAFF,TGCGCCAGCAGCCAGGGTCCCGGGACAGGTTTGAACACTGAAGCTTTCTTT
TRBJ2-1,TRBV9,-,-,CASSVHGQGSGRRNEQFF,TGTGCCAGCAGCGTTCATGGACAGGGGAGCGGGAGGAGGAATGAGCAGTTCTTC
TRBJ2-7,TRBV5-4,-,TRBD2,CASSSGLAGGYEQYF,TGTGCCAGCAGCTCCGGACTAGCGGGAGGTTACGAGCAGTACTTC
TRBJ2-2,TRBV11-1,many,-,CASSLLRDTGELFF,TGTGCCAGCAGCTTATTGCGGGACACCGGGGAGCTGTTTTTT
TRBJ2-5,TRBV18,-,TRBD1,CASSPFTTGGNETQYF,TGTGCCAGCTCACCATTTACTACAGGGGGTAACGAGACCCAGTACTTC
TRBJ2-5,TRBV19,-,-,CASSMSEETQYF,TGTGCCAGTAGTATGTCAGAAGAGACCCAGTACTTC
TRBJ2-2,TRBV9,few,-,CASSGSGGELFF,TGTGCCAGCAGCGGGAGTGGCGGGGAGCTGTTTTTT
TRBJ1-5,TRBV23-1,-,-,CASSPHRDQPQHF,TGCGCCAGCAGTCCTCATCGAGATCAGCCCCAGCATTTT
TRBJ2-7,TRBV5-1,-,-,CASSLGWGGGSYEQYF,TGCGCCAGCAGCTTGGGGTGGGGAGGTGGCTCCTACGAGCAGTACTTC
TRBJ2-7,TRBV27,-,-,CASSLSRGPYEQYF,TGTGCCAGCAGCCTAAGTCGCGGCCCCTACGAGCAGTACTTC